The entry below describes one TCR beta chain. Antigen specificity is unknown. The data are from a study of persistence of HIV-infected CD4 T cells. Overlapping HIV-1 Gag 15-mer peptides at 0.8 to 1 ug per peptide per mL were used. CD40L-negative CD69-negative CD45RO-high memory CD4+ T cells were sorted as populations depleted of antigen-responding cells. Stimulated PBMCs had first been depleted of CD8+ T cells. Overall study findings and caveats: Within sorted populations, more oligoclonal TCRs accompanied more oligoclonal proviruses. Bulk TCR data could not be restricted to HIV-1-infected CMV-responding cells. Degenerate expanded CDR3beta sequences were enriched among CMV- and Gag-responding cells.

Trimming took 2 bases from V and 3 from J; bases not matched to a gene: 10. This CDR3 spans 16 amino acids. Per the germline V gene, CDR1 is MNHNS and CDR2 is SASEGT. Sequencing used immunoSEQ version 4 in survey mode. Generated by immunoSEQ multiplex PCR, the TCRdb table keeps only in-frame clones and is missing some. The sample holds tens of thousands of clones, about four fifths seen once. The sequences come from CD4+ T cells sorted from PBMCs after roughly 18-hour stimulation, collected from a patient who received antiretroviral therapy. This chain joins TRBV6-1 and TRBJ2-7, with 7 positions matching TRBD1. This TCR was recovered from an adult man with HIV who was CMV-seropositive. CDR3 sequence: CASSERGQASNYEQYF. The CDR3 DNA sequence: TGTGCCAGCAGTGAAAGGGGGCAGGCCTCAAACTACGAGCAGTACTTC.